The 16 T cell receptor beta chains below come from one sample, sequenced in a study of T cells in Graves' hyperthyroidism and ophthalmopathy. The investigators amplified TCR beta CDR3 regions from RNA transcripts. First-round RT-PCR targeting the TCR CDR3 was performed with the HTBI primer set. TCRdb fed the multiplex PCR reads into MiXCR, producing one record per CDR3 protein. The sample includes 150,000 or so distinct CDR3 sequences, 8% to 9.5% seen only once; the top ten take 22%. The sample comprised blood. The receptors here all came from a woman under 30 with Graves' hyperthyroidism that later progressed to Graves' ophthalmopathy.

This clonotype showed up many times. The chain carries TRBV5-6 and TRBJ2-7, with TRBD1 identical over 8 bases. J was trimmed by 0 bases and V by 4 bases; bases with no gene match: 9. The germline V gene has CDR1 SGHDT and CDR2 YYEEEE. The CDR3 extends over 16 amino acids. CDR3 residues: CASSGKTGVVSYEQYF. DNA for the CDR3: TGTGCCAGCAGCGGGAAGACAGGGGTGGTCTCCTACGAGCAGTACTTC.

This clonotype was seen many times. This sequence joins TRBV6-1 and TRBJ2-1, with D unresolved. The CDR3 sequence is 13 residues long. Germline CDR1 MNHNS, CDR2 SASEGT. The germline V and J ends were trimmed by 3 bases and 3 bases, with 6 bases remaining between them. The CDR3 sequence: CASSDQYYNEQFF. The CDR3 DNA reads TGTGCCAGCAGTGACCAGTACTACAATGAGCAGTTCTTC.

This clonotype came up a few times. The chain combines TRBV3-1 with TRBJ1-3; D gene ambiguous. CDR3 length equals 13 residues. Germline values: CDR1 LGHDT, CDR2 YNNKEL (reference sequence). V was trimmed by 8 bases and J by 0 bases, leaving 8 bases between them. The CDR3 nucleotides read TGTGCCAGCGCGGGCGGCTCTGGAAACACCATATATTTT. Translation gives CASAGGSGNTIYF.

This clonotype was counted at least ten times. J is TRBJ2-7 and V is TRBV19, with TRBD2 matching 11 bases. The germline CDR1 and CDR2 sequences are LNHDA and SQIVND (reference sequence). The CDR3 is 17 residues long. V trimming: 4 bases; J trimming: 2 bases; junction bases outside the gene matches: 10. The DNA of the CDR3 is TGTGCCAGTAGTACAGCGAGACTAGCGGGAAAAGCCTACGAGCAGTACTTC. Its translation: CASSTARLAGKAYEQYF.

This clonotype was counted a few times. The CDR3 bases are TGTGCCAGCAGCTTGGGCCCCACCATATATTTT. It translates to CASSLGPTIYF. The chain is built from TRBV5-5 and TRBJ1-3; D not resolved. This CDR3 is built from 11 residues. Germline V gives CDR1 SGHKS, CDR2 YYEKEE (reference sequence). Between the trimmed V and J ends, which lost 0 bases and 9 bases, there was a span of 4 bases.

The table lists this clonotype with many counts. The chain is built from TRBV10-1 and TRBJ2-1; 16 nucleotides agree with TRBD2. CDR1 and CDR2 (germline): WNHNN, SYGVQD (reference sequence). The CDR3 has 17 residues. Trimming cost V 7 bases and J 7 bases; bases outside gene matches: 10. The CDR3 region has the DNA TGCGCCAGCATGGGACTAGCGGGAGGGAGTTCAAGAAATGAGCAGTTCTTC. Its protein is CASMGLAGGSSRNEQFF.

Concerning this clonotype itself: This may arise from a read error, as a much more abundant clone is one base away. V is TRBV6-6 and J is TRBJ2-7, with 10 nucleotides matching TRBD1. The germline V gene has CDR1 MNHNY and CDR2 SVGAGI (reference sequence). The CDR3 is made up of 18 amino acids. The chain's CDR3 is CASSYSRTGGGGSYGQYF. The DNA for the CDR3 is TGTGCCAGCAGTTACTCTCGGACAGGGGGGGGGGGCTCCTACGGGCAGTACTTC.

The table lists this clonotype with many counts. In nucleotides, the CDR3 is TGTGCCAGCAGTCCCCGGGACAGGAGCACAGATACGCAGTATTTT. It translates to CASSPRDRSTDTQYF. The chain couples TRBV27 to TRBJ2-3; 8 bases agree with TRBD1. Germline-derived CDR1 and CDR2 are MNHEY and SMNVEV (reference sequence). The V segment lost 5 bases and the J segment 0 bases; nucleotides outside the gene matches: 4. The CDR3 extends over 15 amino acids.

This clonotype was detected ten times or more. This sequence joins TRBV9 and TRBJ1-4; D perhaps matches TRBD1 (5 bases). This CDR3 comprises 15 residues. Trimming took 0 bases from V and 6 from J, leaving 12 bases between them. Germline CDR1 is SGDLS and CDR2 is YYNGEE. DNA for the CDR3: TGTGCCAGCAGCGTAGGGGGCGGAGATTATGAAAAACTGTTTTTT. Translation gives CASSVGGGDYEKLFF.

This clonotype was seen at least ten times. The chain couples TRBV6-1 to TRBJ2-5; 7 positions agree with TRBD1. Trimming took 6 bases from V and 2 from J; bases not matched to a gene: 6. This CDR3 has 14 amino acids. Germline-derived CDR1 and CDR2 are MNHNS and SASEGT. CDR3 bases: TGTGCCAGCAGCCGAGGGACAGAACAAGAGACCCAGTACTTC. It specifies CASSRGTEQETQYF.

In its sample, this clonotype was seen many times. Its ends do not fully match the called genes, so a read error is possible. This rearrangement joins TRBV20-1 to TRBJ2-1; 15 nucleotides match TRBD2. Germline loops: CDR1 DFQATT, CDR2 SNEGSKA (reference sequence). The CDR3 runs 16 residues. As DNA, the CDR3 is TGCAGTGCCAGAGTGGGACTAGCGGGGGGACCCGGTGAGCAGTTCTTC. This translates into CSARVGLAGGPGEQFF.

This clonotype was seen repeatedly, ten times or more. CDR3 bases: TGTGCCTGGAGTGATCGGGACAGGGTTTCGAACGAGCAGTACTTC. It specifies CAWSDRDRVSNEQYF. The rearrangement joins TRBV30 to TRBJ2-7; 9 bases match TRBD1. The CDR3 length is 15 residues. Germline V gene sequence: CDR1 GTSNPN, CDR2 SVGIG (reference sequence). The junction had 9 bases not matched to a gene; V was cut back by 1 base and J by 5 bases.

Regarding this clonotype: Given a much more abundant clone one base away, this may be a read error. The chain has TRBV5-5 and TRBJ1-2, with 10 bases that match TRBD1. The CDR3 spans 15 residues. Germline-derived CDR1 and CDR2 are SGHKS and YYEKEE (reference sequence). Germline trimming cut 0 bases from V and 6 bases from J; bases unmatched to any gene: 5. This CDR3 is CASSLGQGARDGYTF. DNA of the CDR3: TGTGCCAGCAGCTTGGGACAGGGGGCGCGTGATGGCTACACCTTC.

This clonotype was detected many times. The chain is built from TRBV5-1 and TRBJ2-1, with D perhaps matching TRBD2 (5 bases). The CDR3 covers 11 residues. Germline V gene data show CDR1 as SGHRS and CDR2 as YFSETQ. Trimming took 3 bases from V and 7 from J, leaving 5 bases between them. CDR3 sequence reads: CASSWENEQFF. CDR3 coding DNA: TGCGCCAGCAGCTGGGAGAATGAGCAGTTCTTC.

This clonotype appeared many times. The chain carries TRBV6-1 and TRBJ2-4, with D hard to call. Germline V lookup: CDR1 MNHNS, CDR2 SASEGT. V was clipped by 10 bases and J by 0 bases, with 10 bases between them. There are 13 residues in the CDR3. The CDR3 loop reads CATKDLAKNIQYF. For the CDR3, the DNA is TGTGCCACCAAGGATTTAGCCAAAAACATTCAGTACTTC.

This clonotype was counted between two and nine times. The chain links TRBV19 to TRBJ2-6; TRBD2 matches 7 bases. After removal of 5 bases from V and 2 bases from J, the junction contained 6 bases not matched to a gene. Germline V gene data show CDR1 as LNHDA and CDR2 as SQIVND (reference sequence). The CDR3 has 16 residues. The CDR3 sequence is CASSPSGGTGANVLTF. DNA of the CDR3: TGTGCCAGTAGTCCCTCCGGGGGGACTGGGGCCAACGTCCTGACTTTC.